This T cell receptor beta chain was identified during a study of cytomegalovirus exposure and HLA in healthy donors. In the study overall: Among 398 genotyped donors, roughly 80% fell in the Caucasian-associated ancestry cluster.

A remark on this clone: Its cognate antigen is unknown.

Notes on the study in general: Many donors shared some public TCRs, even though most TCR sequences were rare. Researchers counted around 170 TCR beta chains as cytomegalovirus-associated.

At collection, donors were nominally healthy, but unrecorded immune exposures were probable. In germline, CDR1 is MRHNA, CDR2 SNTAGT. This CDR3 has 14 residues. V lost 4 bases, J lost 10 bases, and 8 bases stayed unmatched. This PCR relied on a set of 60 Vbeta primers and 13 Jbeta primers. Sequenced by immunoSEQ multiplex PCR; TCRdb stores in-frame clones only, minus some. Its table records fewer than 150,000 clones. The chain recombines TRBV6-4 with TRBJ2-1; 9 nucleotides agree with TRBD2. The receptor was derived from a man between 18 and 35 years old in good health and CMV-seronegative. The specimen sequenced was PBMCs. The CDR3 loop reads CASSGGGGAREQFF. DNA for the CDR3: TGTGCCAGCAGTGGGGGCGGGGGGGCCAGGGAGCAGTTCTTC.